This TCR beta chain originates from a study of cytomegalovirus exposure and HLA in healthy donors. Study at large: Prior work identified about 120 million unique TCR beta sequences in 150 million to 200 million T cells.

The PCR used 60 Vbeta and 13 Jbeta primers. Sequencing used immunoSEQ multiplex PCR; TCRdb keeps in-frame clones, though not all of them. This table holds approximately 190,000 clones, over 70% found once. The CDR3 sequence is 15 residues long. Germline V lookup: CDR1 LGHNA, CDR2 YSLEER. V lost 1 base to trimming and J lost 6 bases, with 12 bases between them. Source material: PBMCs. The chain couples TRBV4-3 to TRBJ2-2; tentatively, D is TRBD2 (5 bases). The receptor's source is a man aged 45-65 years in good health and CMV-seronegative. This chain's CDR3 is CASSQGAAYAGELFF. In nucleotides, the CDR3 is TGCGCCAGCAGCCAAGGAGCGGCTTACGCCGGGGAGCTGTTTTTT.